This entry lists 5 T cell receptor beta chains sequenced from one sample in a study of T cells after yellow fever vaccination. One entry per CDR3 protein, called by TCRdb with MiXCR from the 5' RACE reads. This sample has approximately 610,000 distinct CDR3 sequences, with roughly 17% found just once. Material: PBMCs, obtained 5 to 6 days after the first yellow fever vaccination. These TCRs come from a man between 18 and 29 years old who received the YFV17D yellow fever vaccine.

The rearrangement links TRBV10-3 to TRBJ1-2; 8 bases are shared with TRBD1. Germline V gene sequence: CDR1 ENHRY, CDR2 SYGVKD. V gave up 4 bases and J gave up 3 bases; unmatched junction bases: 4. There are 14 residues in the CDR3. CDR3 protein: CAISGQGADYGYTF. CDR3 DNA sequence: TGTGCCATCAGTGGGCAGGGGGCCGACTATGGCTACACCTTC.

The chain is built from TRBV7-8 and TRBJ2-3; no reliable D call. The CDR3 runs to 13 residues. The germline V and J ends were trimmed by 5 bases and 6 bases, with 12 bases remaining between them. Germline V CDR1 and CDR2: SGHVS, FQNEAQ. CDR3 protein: CASSTSAWDTQYF. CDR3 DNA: TGTGCCAGCAGCACATCAGCCTGGGATACGCAGTATTTT.

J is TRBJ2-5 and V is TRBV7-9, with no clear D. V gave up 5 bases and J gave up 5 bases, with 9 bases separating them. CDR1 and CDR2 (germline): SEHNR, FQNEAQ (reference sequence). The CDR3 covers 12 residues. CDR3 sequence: CASSPIKETQYF. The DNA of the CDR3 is TGTGCCAGCAGCCCAATTAAGGAGACCCAGTACTTC. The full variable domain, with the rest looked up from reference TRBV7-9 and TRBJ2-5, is DTGVSQNPRHKITKRGQNVTFRCDPISEHNRLYWYRQTLGQGPEFLTYFQNEAQLEKSRLLSDRFSAERPKGSFSTLEIQRTEQGDSAMYLCASSPIKETQYFGPGTRLLVL.

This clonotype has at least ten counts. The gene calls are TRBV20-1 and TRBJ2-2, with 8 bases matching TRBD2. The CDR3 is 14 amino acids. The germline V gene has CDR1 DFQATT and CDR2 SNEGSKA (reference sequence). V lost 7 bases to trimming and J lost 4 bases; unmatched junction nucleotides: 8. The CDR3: CSVTGTRSTGELFF. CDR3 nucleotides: TGCAGTGTAACCGGGACTAGGTCCACCGGGGAGCTGTTTTTT.

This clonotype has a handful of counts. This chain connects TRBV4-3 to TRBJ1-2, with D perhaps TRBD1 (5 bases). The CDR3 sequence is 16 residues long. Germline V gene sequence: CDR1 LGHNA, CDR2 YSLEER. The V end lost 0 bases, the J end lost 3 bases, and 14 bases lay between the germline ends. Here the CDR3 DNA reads TGCGCCAGCAGCCAAGACCGCTCGGGACCGTACTATGGCTACACCTTC. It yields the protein CASSQDRSGPYYGYTF.